The next 4 T cell receptor beta chains were all read from a single sample in a study of cytomegalovirus exposure and HLA in healthy donors. The PCR used 60 Vbeta and 13 Jbeta primers. Data came from immunoSEQ multiplex PCR; TCRdb stores just in-frame clones and leaves some out. The sample has more than 75,000 clones, 70% to 80% seen once. Material: PBMCs. Source of these receptors: a man between 25 and 39 years old in good health and CMV-seronegative.

This clone was seen a handful of times. The rearrangement uses TRBV4-1 and TRBJ2-5; a possible D gene is TRBD1 (5 bases). Per germline, CDR1 MGHRA and CDR2 YSYEKL. This CDR3 has 14 residues. The V end was cut by 4 bases, the J end by 2 bases, with 11 bases between. The CDR3 nucleotides are TGCGCCAGCAGCCCAGCCTCAGGGCAAGAGACCCAGTACTTC. It yields the protein CASSPASGQETQYF.

The chain has TRBV27 and TRBJ1-4; D is possibly TRBD1 (5 bases). Trimming cost V 2 bases and J 2 bases, with 9 bases left between them. CDR3 length equals 15 residues. The germline V gene encodes CDR1 MNHEY and CDR2 SMNVEV (reference sequence). CDR3 nucleotides: TGTGCCAGCAGTTTACAGGGCTGGACTAATGAAAAACTGTTTTTT. Its translation is CASSLQGWTNEKLFF.

This clone was detected a few times. The chain is built from TRBV19 and TRBJ2-3, with 8 bases aligning to TRBD1. The J segment lost 2 bases and the V segment lost 5 bases, leaving 6 bases of the junction unmatched. Germline V gene sequence: CDR1 LNHDA, CDR2 SQIVND (reference sequence). This CDR3 has 15 residues. CDR3 nucleotides: TGTGCCAGTAGTGACAGGGGCCACAACACAGATACGCAGTATTTT. Its protein product is CASSDRGHNTDTQYF.

The V gene is TRBV11-2, the J gene TRBJ2-2; tentatively, D is TRBD2 (5 bases). V lost 2 bases and J lost 3, with 13 bases in between. This CDR3 region has 16 residues. Germline assignment: CDR1 SGHAT and CDR2 FQNNGV. The CDR3 region has the DNA TGTGCCAGCAGCTTACTCGGGAATAAGGACACCGGGGAGCTGTTTTTT. It is translated as CASSLLGNKDTGELFF. Looking up the rest from reference TRBV11-2 and TRBJ2-2 gives the full variable domain: EAGVAQSPRYKIIEKRQSVAFWCNPISGHATLYWYQQILGQGPKLLIQFQNNGVVDDSQLPKDRFSAERLKGVDSTLKIQPAKLEDSAVYLCASSLLGNKDTGELFFGEGSRLTVL.